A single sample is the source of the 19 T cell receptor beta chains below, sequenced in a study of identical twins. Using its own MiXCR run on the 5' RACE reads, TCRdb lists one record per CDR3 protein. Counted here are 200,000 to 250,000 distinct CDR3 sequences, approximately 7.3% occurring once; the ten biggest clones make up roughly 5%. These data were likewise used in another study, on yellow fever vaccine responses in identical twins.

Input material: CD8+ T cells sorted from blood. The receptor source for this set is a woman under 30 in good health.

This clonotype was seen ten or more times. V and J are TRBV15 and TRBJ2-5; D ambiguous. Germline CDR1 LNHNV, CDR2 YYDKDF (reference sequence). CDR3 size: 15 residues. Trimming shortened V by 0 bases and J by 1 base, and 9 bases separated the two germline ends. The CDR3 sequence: CATSRDLGPQETQYF. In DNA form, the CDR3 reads TGTGCCACCAGCAGAGATCTTGGACCCCAAGAGACCCAGTACTTC. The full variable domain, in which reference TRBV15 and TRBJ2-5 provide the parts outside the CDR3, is DAMVIQNPRYQVTQFGKPVTLSCSQTLNHNVMYWYQQKSSQAPKLLFHYYDKDFNNEADTPDNFQSRRPNTSFCFLDIRSPGLGDTAMYLCATSRDLGPQETQYFGPGTRLLVL.

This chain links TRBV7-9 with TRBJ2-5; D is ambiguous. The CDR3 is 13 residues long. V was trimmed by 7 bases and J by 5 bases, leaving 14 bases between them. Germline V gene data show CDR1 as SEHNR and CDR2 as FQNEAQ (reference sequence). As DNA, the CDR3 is TGTGCCAGCACTAAGGGCTTGGCTGAGACCCAGTACTTC. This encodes CASTKGLAETQYF.

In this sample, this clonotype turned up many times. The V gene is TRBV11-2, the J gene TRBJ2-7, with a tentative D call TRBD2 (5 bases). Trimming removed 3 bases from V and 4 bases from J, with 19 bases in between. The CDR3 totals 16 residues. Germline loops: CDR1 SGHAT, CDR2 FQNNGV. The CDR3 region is CASSFSADPGDYEQYV. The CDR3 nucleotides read TGTGCCAGCAGCTTTTCAGCGGATCCCGGGGATTACGAGCAGTACGTC.

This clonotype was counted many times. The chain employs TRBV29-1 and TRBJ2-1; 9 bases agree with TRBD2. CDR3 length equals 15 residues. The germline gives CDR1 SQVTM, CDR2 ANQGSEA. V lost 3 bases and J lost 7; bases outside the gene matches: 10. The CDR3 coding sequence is TGCAGCGTTGATTGGCGGGAGGGCAGGGGGAATGAGCAGTTCTTC. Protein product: CSVDWREGRGNEQFF.

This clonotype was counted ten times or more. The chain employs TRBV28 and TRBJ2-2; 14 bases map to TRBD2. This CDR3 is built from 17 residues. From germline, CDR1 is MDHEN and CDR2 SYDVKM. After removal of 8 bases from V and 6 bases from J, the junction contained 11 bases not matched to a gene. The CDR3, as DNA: TGTGCCAGCGGGGGGGGACTAGCGGGAGAGGACGCCGGGGAGCTGTTTTTT. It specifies CASGGGLAGEDAGELFF.

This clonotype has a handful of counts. In nucleotides, the CDR3 is TGTGCCAGCAGGCTAACCGAGGGACTAACGCCTGGGCGGGATACGCAGTATTTT. This translates into CASRLTEGLTPGRDTQYF. This chain connects TRBV11-1 to TRBJ2-3, with TRBD2 matching 7 bases. The V gene end was trimmed by 6 bases and the J gene end by 6 bases; junction bases not matched to a gene: 21. Germline lookup yields CDR1 SGHAT and CDR2 FQDESV (reference sequence). The CDR3 consists of 18 residues.

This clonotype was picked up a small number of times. CDR3 sequence reads: CSAESVRGGSYEQYV. CDR3 bases: TGCAGTGCTGAATCCGTCAGGGGAGGGTCCTACGAGCAGTACGTC. This rearrangement joins TRBV20-1 to TRBJ2-7, with D possibly matching TRBD2 (7 bases). Germline V gene lookup returns CDR1 DFQATT and CDR2 SNEGSKA (reference sequence). V shed 5 bases and J shed 1 base, with 18 bases lying between them. CDR3 length: 15 residues.

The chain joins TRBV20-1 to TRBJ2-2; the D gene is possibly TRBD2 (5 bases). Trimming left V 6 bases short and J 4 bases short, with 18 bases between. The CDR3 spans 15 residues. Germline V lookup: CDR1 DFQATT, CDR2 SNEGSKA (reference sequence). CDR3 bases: TGCAGTGCCCCCCTCACAACTAGTTTCACCGGGGAGCTGTTTTTT. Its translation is CSAPLTTSFTGELFF.

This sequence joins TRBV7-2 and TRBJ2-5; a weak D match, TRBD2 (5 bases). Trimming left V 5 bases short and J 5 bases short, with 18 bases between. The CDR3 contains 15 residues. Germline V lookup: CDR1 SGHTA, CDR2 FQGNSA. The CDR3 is CASSPVEVYGETQYF. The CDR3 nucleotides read TGTGCCAGCAGCCCTGTGGAGGTCTACGGGGAGACCCAGTACTTC.

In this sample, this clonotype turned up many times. CDR3 coding DNA: TGCGCCAGCAGCTTACCCATAGCGGGGGAAAGCACAGATACGCAGTATTTT. Its translation: CASSLPIAGESTDTQYF. V gene TRBV5-1 combines with J gene TRBJ2-3; 9 bases map to TRBD2. The CDR3 consists of 17 residues. V lost 2 bases to trimming and J lost 0 bases; unmatched junction nucleotides: 7. Germline lookup yields CDR1 SGHRS and CDR2 YFSETQ.

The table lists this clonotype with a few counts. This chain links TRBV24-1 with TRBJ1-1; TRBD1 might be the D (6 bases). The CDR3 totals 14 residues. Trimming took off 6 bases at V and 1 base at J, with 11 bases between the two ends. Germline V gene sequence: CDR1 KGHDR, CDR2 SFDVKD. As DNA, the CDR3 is TGTGCCACCAGTACAACAGGGCCGAACACTGAAGCTTTCTTT. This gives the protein CATSTTGPNTEAFF.

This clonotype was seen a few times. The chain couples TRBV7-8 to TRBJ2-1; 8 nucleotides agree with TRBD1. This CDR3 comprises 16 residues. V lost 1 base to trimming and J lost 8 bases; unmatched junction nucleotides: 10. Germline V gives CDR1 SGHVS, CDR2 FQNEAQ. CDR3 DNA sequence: TGTGCCAGCAGCTTAGGCCCAGGGGGCGGGATCTATGAGCAGTTCTTC. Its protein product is CASSLGPGGGIYEQFF.

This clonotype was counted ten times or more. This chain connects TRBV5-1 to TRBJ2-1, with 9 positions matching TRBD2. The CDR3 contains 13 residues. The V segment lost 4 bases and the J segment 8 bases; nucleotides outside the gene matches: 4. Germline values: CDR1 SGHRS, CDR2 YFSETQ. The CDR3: CASSTGTSYEQFF. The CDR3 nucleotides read TGCGCCAGCAGCACCGGGACTAGCTATGAGCAGTTCTTC. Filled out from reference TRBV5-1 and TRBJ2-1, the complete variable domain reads KAGVTQTPRYLIKTRGQQVTLSCSPISGHRSVSWYQQTPGQGLQFLFEYFSETQRNKGNFPGRFSGRQFSNSRSEMNVSTLELGDSALYLCASSTGTSYEQFFGPGTRLTVL.

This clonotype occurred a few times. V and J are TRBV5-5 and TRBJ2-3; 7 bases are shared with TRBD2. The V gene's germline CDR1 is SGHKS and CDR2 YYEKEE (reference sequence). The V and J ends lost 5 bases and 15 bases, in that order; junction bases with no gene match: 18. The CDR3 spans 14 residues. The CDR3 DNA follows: TGTGCCAGCAGTAGCGTTGGTGACCGGGGGGAGCTCTATTTT. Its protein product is CASSSVGDRGELYF.

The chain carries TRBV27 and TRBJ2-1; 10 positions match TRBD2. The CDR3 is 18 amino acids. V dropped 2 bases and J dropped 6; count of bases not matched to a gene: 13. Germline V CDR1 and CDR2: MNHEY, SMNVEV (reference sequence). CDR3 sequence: CASSLMLASGSPSNEQFF. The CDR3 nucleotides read TGTGCCAGCAGTTTAATGTTAGCTAGCGGGAGTCCTTCCAATGAGCAGTTCTTC.

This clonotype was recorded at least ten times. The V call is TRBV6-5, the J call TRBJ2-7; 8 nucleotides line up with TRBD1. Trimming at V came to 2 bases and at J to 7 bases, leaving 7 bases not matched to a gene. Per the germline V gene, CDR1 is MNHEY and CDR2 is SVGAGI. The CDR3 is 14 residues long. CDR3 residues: CASSYTAGGWEQYF. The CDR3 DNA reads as TGTGCCAGCAGTTACACGGCAGGGGGCTGGGAGCAGTACTTC.

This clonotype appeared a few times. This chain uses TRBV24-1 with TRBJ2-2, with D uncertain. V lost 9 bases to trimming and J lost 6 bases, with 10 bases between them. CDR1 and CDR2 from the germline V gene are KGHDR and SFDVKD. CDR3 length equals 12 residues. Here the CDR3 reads CATLSISGELFF. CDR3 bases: TGTGCCACCTTGTCGATATCCGGGGAGCTGTTTTTT.

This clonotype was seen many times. This CDR3 reads CASSSRRLGRTQDTQYF. CDR3 coding DNA: TGTGCCAGCAGTTCCCGACGGCTAGGGAGAACACAAGATACGCAGTATTTT. The gene calls are TRBV28 and TRBJ2-3; D is possibly TRBD2 (5 bases). This CDR3 region has 17 residues. Germline V gene sequence: CDR1 MDHEN, CDR2 SYDVKM. Trimming took 4 bases from V and 5 from J, leaving 22 bases between them.

The CDR3 reads CASSQETFEIKAQHF. The DNA of the CDR3 is TGCGCCAGCAGCCAAGAGACATTCGAGATCAAGGCCCAGCATTTT. The V gene is TRBV4-1, the J gene TRBJ1-5; D is unresolved. There are 15 residues in the CDR3. Germline-derived CDR1 and CDR2 are MGHRA and YSYEKL. V shed 0 bases and J shed 11 bases, with 17 bases lying between them.